Listed below are T cell receptor beta chains from one sample, sequenced in a study of OX40 agonist ivuxolimab in advanced cancers. The assay was immunoSEQ multiplex PCR, and TCRdb's table has in-frame clones only and misses some. The sample has 30,000 to 40,000 clones; roughly 82% are singletons. The source was CD4+ or CD8+ T cells sorted from blood, collected in a trial of the OX40 agonist ivuxolimab. The receptors stem from an adult with an advanced solid tumor such as melanoma, head and neck, liver or kidney cancer. Each CDR3 is given with its conserved first and last residue. The D gene is left open where the match is weak. Clone sizes are given selectively: once, few, many, or a class where the clone is expanded.

TRBV7-6	TRBJ1-3	NA	TRBD1	CASSKGQGPGNTIYF	TGTGCCAGCAGCAAAGGACAGGGACCCGGAAACACCATATATTTT
TRBV5-1	TRBJ1-2	NA	NA	CASSPVTDSNYGYTF	TGCGCCAGCAGCCCCGTGACAGACTCTAACTATGGCTACACCTTC
TRBV27	TRBJ2-7	NA	TRBD1	CASRQGAEYEQYF	TGTGCCAGCAGACAGGGGGCTGAATACGAGCAGTACTTC
TRBV5-1	TRBJ2-5	medium-sized	TRBD1	CASSPGTGGLQETQYF	TGCGCCAGCAGCCCGGGGACAGGGGGACTCCAAGAGACCCAGTACTTC
TRBV2	TRBJ2-3	NA	TRBD2	CASSEKNRGLAGVTDTQYF	TGTGCCAGCAGTGAAAAAAACCGGGGACTAGCGGGAGTGACAGATACGCAGTATTTT
TRBV19	TRBJ1-4	NA	NA	CASSTTQAGRKLFF	TGTGCCAGTAGTACCACCCAAGCGGGGCGTAAACTGTTTTTT
TRBV6-5	TRBJ2-7	NA	TRBD1	CASTQGQGPLYEQYF	TGTGCCAGCACCCAGGGACAGGGGCCATTATACGAGCAGTACTTC
TRBV2	TRBJ2-7	NA	NA	CASRQVFSYEQYF	TGTGCCAGCAGACAGGTTTTTTCCTACGAGCAGTACTTC
TRBV29-1	TRBJ2-6	NA	TRBD1	CSVGGAGAGANVLTF	TGCAGCGTAGGGGGCGCCGGGGCTGGGGCCAACGTCCTGACTTTC
TRBV4-1	TRBJ2-1	NA	TRBD2	CASSPTSGGAFEQFF	TGCGCCAGCAGCCCGACTAGCGGGGGGGCGTTTGAGCAGTTCTTC
TRBV7-6	TRBJ2-5	NA	NA	CASSNQETQYF	TGTGCCAGCAGCAACCAAGAGACCCAGTACTTC
TRBV28	TRBJ1-1	NA	NA	CASSLTQVITEAFF	TGTGCCAGCAGTTTGACCCAGGTGATCACTGAAGCTTTCTTT
TRBV5-8	TRBJ1-1	once	NA	CASSLVNTEAFF	TGTGCCAGCAGCTTGGTAAACACTGAAGCTTTCTTT
TRBV28	TRBJ2-1	few	NA	CASSLFGGPYNEQFF	TGTGCCAGCAGTTTATTCGGGGGGCCCTACAATGAGCAGTTCTTC
TRBV6-1	TRBJ2-5	NA	TRBD1	CASRGYRDRGETQYF	TGTGCCAGCAGAGGATACCGGGACAGGGGGGAGACCCAGTACTTC
TRBV2	TRBJ1-5	NA	NA	CASSGQGMGSNQPQHF	TGTGCCAGCAGTGGGCAGGGGATGGGGAGCAATCAGCCCCAGCATTTT
TRBV30	TRBJ1-2	NA	NA	CAWSLANYGYTF	TGTGCCTGGAGTTTAGCTAACTATGGCTACACCTTC
TRBV27	TRBJ1-6	NA	NA	CASSLGVSSAGTYNSPLHF	TGTGCCAGCAGTTTAGGGGTGTCGTCGGCAGGCACCTATAATTCACCCCTCCACTTT
TRBV19	TRBJ2-1	NA	NA	CASSIDLVYNEQFF	TGTGCCAGTAGTATAGATCTGGTTTACAATGAGCAGTTCTTC
TRBV6-1	TRBJ1-1	NA	TRBD1	CASSEDIGGLGAFF	TGTGCCAGCAGTGAAGATATAGGGGGCTTGGGAGCTTTCTTT
TRBV14	TRBJ1-2	NA	NA	CASSQDSGQPYGYTF	TGTGCCAGCAGCCAAGATAGCGGACAGCCCTATGGCTACACCTTC
TRBV13	TRBJ2-1	NA	TRBD2	CASSSPQSGGAGEQFF	TGTGCCAGCAGCTCCCCACAGAGCGGGGGGGCCGGCGAGCAGTTCTTC
TRBV9	TRBJ2-2	NA	NA	CASSVTQGGELFF	TGTGCCAGCAGCGTGACACAGGGCGGGGAGCTGTTTTTT
TRBV6-5	TRBJ2-3	NA	NA	CASSYVGRVTDTQYF	TGTGCCAGCAGTTATGTGGGGCGGGTCACAGATACGCAGTATTTT
TRBV7-9	TRBJ2-1	NA	NA	CASSPPGYTGGEQFF	TGTGCCAGCAGCCCTCCCGGGTATACAGGTGGTGAGCAGTTCTTC
TRBV7-3	TRBJ1-5	NA	TRBD1	CAGGTDNSNQPQHF	TGTGCCGGGGGGACAGACAATAGCAATCAGCCCCAGCATTTT
TRBV28	TRBJ2-1	NA	TRBD2	CASSLQTSFYSYNEQFF	TGTGCCAGCAGTCTCCAGACTAGCTTTTACTCCTACAATGAGCAGTTCTTC
TRBV6-5	TRBJ2-2	NA	NA	CASSGSNTGELFF	TGTGCCAGCAGCGGCTCGAACACCGGGGAGCTGTTTTTT
TRBV15	TRBJ2-1	NA	NA	CATSRSRGLRYNEQFF	TGTGCCACCAGCAGGTCCAGGGGCCTGAGGTACAATGAGCAGTTCTTC
TRBV6-1	TRBJ1-3	NA	NA	CASSESRGVGNTIYF	TGTGCCAGCAGTGAAAGTAGAGGGGTTGGAAACACCATATATTTT
TRBV29-1	TRBJ2-1	NA	TRBD2	CSVRGRGGSYNEQFF	TGCAGCGTTCGGGGCCGCGGGGGCTCCTACAATGAGCAGTTCTTC
TRBV4-1	TRBJ1-5	NA	NA	CASSQQRNGNQPQHF	TGCGCCAGCAGCCAACAACGGAACGGGAATCAGCCCCAGCATTTT
TRBV4-1	TRBJ1-2	NA	TRBD1	CASSQGGTGESF	TGCGCCAGCAGCCAAGGCGGTACAGGGGAATCCTTC
TRBV11-3	TRBJ2-1	NA	NA	CASSLDLGGPQFF	TGTGCCAGCAGCTTAGATCTCGGCGGCCCCCAGTTCTTC
TRBV4-2	TRBJ2-3	once	NA	CASSSQGRADTQYF	TGTGCCAGCAGCTCACAGGGGAGGGCAGATACGCAGTATTTT
TRBV7-9	TRBJ1-4	NA	NA	CASSLRRGDFGEKLFF	TGTGCCAGCAGCCTGAGGAGAGGGGACTTCGGGGAAAAACTGTTTTTT
TRBV6-1	TRBJ1-1	NA	NA	CASSVLGENTEAFF	TGTGCCAGCAGTGTCTTAGGGGAGAACACTGAAGCTTTCTTT
TRBV6-1	TRBJ1-2	NA	TRBD1	CASNPGQVDYGYTF	TGTGCCAGCAACCCGGGACAGGTAGACTATGGCTACACCTTC
TRBV5-1	TRBJ2-5	NA	NA	CASSLGDLEGVETQYF	TGCGCCAGCAGCTTGGGGGATCTGGAGGGGGTAGAGACCCAGTACTTC
TRBV6-1	TRBJ1-5	NA	NA	CASSATIGQPQHF	TGTGCCAGCAGTGCGACAATCGGGCAGCCCCAGCATTTT
TRBV28	TRBJ2-7	NA	NA	CASSLWAQGSYEQYF	TGTGCCAGCAGTTTATGGGCACAGGGCTCCTACGAGCAGTACTTC
TRBV28	TRBJ2-1	NA	NA	CASSLLGSYNEQFF	TGTGCCAGCAGTTTACTAGGATCCTACAATGAGCAGTTCTTC
TRBV7-2	TRBJ2-7	once	NA	CASRRTRADEQYF	TGTGCCAGCAGACGGACAAGGGCGGACGAGCAGTACTTC
TRBV10-3	TRBJ1-2	NA	NA	CAISELVGYTF	TGTGCCATCAGTGAGCTGGTCGGCTACACCTTC
TRBV11-2	TRBJ2-2	NA	NA	CASSSDRDTGELFF	TGTGCCAGCAGCTCCGACCGTGACACCGGGGAGCTGTTTTTT
TRBV5-4	TRBJ1-6	once	NA	CASSIRRNSPLHF	TGTGCCAGCAGCATCAGGCGTAATTCACCCCTCCACTTT